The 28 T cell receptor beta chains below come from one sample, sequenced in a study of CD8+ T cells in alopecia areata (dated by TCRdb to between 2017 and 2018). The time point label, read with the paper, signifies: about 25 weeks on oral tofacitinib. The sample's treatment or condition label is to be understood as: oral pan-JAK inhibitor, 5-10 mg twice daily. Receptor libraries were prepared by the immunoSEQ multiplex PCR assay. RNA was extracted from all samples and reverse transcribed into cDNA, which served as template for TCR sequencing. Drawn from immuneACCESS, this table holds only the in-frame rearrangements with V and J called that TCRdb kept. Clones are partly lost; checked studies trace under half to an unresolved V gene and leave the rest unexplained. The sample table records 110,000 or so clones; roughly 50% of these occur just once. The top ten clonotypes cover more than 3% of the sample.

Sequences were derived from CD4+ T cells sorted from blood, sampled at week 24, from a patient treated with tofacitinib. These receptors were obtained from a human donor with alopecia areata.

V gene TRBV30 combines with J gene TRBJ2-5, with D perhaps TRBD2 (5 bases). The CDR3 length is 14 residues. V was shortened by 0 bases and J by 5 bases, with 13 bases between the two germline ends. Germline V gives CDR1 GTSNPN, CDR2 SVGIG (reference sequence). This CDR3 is CAWSVDLAGETQYF. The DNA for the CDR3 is TGTGCCTGGAGTGTAGACCTAGCCGGGGAGACCCAGTACTTC.

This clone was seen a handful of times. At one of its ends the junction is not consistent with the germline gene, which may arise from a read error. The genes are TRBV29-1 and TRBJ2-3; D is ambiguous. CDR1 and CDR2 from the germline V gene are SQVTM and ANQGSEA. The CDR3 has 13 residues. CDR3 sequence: CSVEGLSTDTQYF. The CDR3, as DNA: TGCAGCGTGGAAGGGCTAAGCACAGATACGCAGTATTTT.

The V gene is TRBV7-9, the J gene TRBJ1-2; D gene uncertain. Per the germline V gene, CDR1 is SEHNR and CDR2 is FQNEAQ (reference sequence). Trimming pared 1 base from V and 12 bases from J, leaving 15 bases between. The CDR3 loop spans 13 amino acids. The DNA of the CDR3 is TGTGCCAGCAGCTTAGTCATGAATGGCGACGACACCTTC. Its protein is CASSLVMNGDDTF.

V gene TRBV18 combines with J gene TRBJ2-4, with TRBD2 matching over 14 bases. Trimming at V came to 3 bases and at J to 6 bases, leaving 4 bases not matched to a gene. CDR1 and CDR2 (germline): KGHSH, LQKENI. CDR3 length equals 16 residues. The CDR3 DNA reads TGTGCCAGCTCACCTGGGACTAGCGGGGGATTAAACATTCAGTACTTC. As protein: CASSPGTSGGLNIQYF.

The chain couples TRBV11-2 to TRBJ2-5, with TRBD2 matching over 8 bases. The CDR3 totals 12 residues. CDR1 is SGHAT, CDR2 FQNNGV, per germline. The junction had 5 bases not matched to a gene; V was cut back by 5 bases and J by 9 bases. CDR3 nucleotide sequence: TGTGCCAGCAGCCCCTCGGGGGGGGCCCAGTACTTC. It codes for CASSPSGGAQYF.

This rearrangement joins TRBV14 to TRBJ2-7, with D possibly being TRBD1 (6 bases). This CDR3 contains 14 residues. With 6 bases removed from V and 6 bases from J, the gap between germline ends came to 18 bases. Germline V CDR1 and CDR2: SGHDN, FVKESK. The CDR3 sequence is CASRHWAQGSEQYF. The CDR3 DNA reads TGTGCCAGCAGACATTGGGCACAGGGCAGCGAGCAGTACTTC.

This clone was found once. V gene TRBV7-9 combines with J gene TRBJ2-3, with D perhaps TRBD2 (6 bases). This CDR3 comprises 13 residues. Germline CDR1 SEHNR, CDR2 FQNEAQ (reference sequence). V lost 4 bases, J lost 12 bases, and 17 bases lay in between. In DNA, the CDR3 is TGTGCCAGCAGCTCCGGAGATTGGGGGGTTCAGTATTTT. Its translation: CASSSGDWGVQYF.

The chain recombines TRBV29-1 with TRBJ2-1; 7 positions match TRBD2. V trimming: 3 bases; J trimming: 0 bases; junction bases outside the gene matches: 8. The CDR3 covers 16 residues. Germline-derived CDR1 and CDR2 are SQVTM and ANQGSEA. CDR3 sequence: CSVDRSSGYSYNEQFF. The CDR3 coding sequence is TGCAGCGTTGATCGGTCTAGCGGTTACTCCTACAATGAGCAGTTCTTC.

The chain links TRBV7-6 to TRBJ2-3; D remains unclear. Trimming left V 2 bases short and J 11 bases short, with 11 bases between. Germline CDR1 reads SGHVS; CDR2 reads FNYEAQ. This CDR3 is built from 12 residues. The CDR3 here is CASSLYHSQQYF. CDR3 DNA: TGTGCCAGCAGCTTATATCACTCACAGCAGTATTTT.

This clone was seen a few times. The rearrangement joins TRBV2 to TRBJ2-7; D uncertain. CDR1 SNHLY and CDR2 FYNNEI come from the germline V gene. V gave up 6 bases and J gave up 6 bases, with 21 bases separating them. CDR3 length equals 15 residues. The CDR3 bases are TGTGCCAGCAGCGGGCAAGTCCAAGTGGGCCGCGAGCAGTACTTC. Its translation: CASSGQVQVGREQYF.

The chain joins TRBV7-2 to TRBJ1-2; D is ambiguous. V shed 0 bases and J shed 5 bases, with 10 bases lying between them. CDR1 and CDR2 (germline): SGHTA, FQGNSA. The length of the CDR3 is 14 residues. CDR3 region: CASSLASFGYGYTF. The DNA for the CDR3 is TGTGCCAGCAGCTTAGCCAGTTTTGGTTATGGCTACACCTTC. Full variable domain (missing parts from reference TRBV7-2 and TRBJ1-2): GAGVSQSPSNKVTEKGKDVELRCDPISGHTALYWYRQSLGQGLEFLIYFQGNSAPDKSGLPSDRFSAERTGGSVSTLTIQRTQQEDSAVYLCASSLASFGYGYTFGSGTRLTVV.

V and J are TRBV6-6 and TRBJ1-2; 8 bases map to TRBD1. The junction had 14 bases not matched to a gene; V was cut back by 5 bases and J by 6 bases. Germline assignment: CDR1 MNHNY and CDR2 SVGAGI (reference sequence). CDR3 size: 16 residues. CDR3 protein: CASSRTDRARSHGYTF. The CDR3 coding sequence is TGTGCCAGCAGTCGCACGGACAGGGCCAGGAGTCATGGCTACACCTTC.

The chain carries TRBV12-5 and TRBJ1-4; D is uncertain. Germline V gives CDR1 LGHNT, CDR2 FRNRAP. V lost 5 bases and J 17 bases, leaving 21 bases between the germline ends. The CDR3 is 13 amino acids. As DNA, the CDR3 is TGTGCTAGTGGTCTATCCACGGTCAGCCCTCAATTTTTT. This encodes CASGLSTVSPQFF. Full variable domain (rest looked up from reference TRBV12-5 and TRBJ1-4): DARVTQTPRHKVTEMGQEVTMRCQPILGHNTVFWYRQTMMQGLELLAYFRNRAPLDDSGMPKDRFSAEMPDATLATLKIQPSEPRDSAVYFCASGLSTVSPQFFGSGTQLSVL.

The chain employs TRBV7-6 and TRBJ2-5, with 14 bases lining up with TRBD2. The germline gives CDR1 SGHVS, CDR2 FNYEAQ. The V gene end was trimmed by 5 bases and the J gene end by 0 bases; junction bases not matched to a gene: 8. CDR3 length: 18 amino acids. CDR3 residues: CASSPRLAGGSYQETQYF. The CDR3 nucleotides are TGTGCCAGCAGCCCAAGACTAGCGGGGGGGTCGTACCAAGAGACCCAGTACTTC.

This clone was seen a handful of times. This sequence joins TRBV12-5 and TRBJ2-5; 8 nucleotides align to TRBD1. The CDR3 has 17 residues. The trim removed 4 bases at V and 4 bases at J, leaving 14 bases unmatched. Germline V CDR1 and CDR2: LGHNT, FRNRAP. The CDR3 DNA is TGTGCTAGTGGTTGGACCCCAGACAGGGGAGGTGGAGAGACCCAGTACTTC. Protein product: CASGWTPDRGGGETQYF. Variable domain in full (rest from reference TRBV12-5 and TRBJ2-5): DARVTQTPRHKVTEMGQEVTMRCQPILGHNTVFWYRQTMMQGLELLAYFRNRAPLDDSGMPKDRFSAEMPDATLATLKIQPSEPRDSAVYFCASGWTPDRGGGETQYFGPGTRLLVL.

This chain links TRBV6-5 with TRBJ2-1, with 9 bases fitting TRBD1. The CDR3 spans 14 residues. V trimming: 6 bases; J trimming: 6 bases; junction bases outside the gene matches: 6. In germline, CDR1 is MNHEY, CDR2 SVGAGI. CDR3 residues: CASSPPGQGNEQFF. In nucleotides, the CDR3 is TGTGCCAGCAGCCCCCCGGGACAGGGCAATGAGCAGTTCTTC.

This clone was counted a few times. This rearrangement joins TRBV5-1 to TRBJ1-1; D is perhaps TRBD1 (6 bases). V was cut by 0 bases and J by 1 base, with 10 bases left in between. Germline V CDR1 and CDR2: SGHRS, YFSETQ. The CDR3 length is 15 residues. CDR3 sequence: CASSLAQGPNTEAFF. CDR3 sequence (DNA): TGCGCCAGCAGCTTGGCGCAGGGGCCGAACACTGAAGCTTTCTTT.

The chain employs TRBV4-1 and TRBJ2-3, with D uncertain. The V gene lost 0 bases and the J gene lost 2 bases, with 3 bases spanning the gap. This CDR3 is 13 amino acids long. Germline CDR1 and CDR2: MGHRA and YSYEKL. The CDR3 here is CASSQELTDTQYF. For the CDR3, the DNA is TGCGCCAGCAGCCAAGAGCTCACAGATACGCAGTATTTT.

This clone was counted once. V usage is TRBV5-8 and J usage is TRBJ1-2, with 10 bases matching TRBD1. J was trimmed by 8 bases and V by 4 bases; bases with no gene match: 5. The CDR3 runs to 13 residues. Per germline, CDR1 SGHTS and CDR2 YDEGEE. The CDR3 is CASSGTGAGGYTF. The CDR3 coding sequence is TGTGCCAGCAGCGGGACAGGGGCCGGGGGCTACACCTTC.

The CDR3, as DNA: TGTGCCTGGACCAAACAGGGCACTGAAGCTTTCTTT. Protein: CAWTKQGTEAFF. The rearrangement joins TRBV30 to TRBJ1-1; maybe TRBD1 (6 bases). This CDR3 contains 12 residues. The germline gives CDR1 GTSNPN, CDR2 SVGIG (reference sequence). The V end was cut by 4 bases, the J end by 4 bases, with 10 bases between.

The CDR3 region is CASSSGLHSPLHF. CDR3 coding DNA: TGTGCCAGCAGTTCGGGACTTCATTCACCCCTCCACTTT. V and J are TRBV6-5 and TRBJ1-6, with a possible D match to TRBD1 (5 bases). This CDR3 has 13 residues. Germline-derived CDR1 and CDR2 are MNHEY and SVGAGI. Trimming cost V 4 bases and J 8 bases, with 9 bases left between them.

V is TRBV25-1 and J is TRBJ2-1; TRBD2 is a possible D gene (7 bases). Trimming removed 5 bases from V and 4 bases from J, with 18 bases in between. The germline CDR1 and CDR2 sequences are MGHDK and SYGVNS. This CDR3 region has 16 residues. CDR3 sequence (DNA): TGTGCCAGCAGTCCCATTAGGGGAGGGGGATACAATGAGCAGTTCTTC. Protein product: CASSPIRGGGYNEQFF.

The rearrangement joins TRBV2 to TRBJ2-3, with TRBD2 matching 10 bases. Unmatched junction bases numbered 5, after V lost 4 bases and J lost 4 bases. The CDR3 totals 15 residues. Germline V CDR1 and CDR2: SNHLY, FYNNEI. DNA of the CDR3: TGTGCCAGCAGTGTAAGCGGGGGGGCAGCAGATACGCAGTATTTT. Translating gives CASSVSGGAADTQYF.

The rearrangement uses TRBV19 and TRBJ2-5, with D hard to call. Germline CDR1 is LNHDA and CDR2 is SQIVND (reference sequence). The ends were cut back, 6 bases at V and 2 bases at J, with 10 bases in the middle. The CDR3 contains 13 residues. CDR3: CASRTTAQETQYF. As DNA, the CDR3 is TGTGCCAGTAGGACGACGGCACAAGAGACCCAGTACTTC. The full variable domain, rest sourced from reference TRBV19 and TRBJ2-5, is DGGITQSPKYLFRKEGQNVTLSCEQNLNHDAMYWYRQDPGQGLRLIYYSQIVNDFQKGDIAEGYSVSREKKESFPLTVTSAQKNPTAFYLCASRTTAQETQYFGPGTRLLVL.

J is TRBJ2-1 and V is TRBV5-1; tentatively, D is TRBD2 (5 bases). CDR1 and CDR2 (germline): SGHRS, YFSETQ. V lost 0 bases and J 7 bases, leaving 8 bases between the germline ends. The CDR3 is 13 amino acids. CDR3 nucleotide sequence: TGCGCCAGCAGCTTGGCCACGGGGAATGAGCAGTTCTTC. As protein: CASSLATGNEQFF.

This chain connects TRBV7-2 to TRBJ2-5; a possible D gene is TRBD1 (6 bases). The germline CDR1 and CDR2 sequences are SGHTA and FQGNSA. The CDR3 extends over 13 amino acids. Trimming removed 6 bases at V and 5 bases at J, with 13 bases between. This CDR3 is CASSSGDLETQYF. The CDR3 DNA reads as TGTGCCAGCAGTTCAGGGGATCTGGAGACCCAGTACTTC.

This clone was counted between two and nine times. The CDR3 region is CASSLGSGTGGEAFF. In DNA, the CDR3 is TGTGCCAGCAGCTTAGGTTCCGGGACAGGGGGGGAAGCTTTCTTT. The chain links TRBV7-6 to TRBJ1-1; 11 bases match TRBD1. Germline-derived CDR1 and CDR2 are SGHVS and FNYEAQ. This CDR3 comprises 15 residues. Trimming removed 1 base from V and 8 bases from J; junction bases left unmatched: 6.

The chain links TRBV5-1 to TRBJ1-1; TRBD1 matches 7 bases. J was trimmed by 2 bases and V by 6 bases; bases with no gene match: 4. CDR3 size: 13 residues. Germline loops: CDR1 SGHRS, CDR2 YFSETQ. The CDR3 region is CASKTGPNTEAFF. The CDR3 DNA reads TGCGCCAGCAAGACAGGGCCCAACACTGAAGCTTTCTTT.